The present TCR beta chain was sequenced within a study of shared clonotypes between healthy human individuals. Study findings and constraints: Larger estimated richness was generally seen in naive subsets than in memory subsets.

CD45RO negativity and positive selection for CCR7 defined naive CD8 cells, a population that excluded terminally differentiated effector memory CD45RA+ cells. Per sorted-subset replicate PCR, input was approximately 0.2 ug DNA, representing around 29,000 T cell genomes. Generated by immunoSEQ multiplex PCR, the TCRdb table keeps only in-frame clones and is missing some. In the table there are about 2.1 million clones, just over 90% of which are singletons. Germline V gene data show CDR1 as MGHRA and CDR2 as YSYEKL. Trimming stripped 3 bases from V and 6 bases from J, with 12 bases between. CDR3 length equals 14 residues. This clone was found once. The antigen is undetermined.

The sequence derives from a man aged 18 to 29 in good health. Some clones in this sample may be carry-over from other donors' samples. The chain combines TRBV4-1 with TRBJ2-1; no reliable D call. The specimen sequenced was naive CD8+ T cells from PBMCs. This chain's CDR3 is CASSQVVVVNEQFF. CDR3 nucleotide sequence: TGCGCCAGCAGCCAGGTGGTAGTAGTCAATGAGCAGTTCTTC.